These T cell receptor beta chains were read from a single sample in a study of blood T cell repertoires in COVID-19. Method: immunoSEQ multiplex PCR; TCRdb's copy keeps in-frame clones and lacks some. The top ten clones hold 4.5% to 7.5% of a sample with 150,000 or so clones, more than 70% of them seen once. Input material: PBMCs or T cells enriched from blood (not recorded which). These receptors all stem from a man aged 35-49 years who had recovered from COVID-19. Both conserved end residues are part of each CDR3. The D gene is left open where the match is weak. Only part of the rows carry a size: once, few, many, or a class if the clone is expanded.

size,V,D,J,CDR3,DNA
.,TRBV7-6,.,TRBJ2-5,CAWGDLETQYF,TGTGCCTGGGGGGATTTGGAGACCCAGTACTTC
once,TRBV13,.,TRBJ2-3,CASSPEGTDTQYF,TGTGCCAGCAGCCCGGAGGGCACAGATACGCAGTATTTT
.,TRBV29-1,.,TRBJ1-2,CSVARGLTNYGYTF,TGCAGCGTTGCCCGGGGGTTAACTAACTATGGCTACACCTTC
.,TRBV3-1/TRBV3-2,.,TRBJ1-1,CASSGRGENTEAFF,TGTGCCAGCAGCGGTCGGGGGGAGAACACTGAAGCTTTCTTT
.,TRBV18,.,TRBJ1-4,CASSPQGANEKLFF,TGTGCCAGCTCACCACAAGGGGCGAATGAAAAACTGTTTTTT
.,TRBV9,.,TRBJ1-4,CASSVGGEVAEKLFF,TGTGCCAGCAGCGTAGGCGGGGAGGTTGCTGAAAAACTGTTTTTT
.,TRBV5-1,.,TRBJ1-2,CASSLTRGDYGYTF,TGCGCCAGCAGCCTCACCCGCGGGGACTATGGCTACACCTTC
.,TRBV30,.,TRBJ1-2,CAWAIKQGFGYTF,TGTGCCTGGGCCATAAAACAGGGCTTTGGCTACACCTTC
few,TRBV5-5,TRBD2,TRBJ2-7,CASSFWSGARYEQYF,TGTGCCAGCAGCTTTTGGAGCGGGGCTCGCTACGAGCAGTACTTC
few,TRBV9,TRBD1,TRBJ2-7,CASSAGTGGLYEQYF,TGTGCCAGCAGCGCTGGGACAGGGGGCCTCTACGAGCAGTACTTC
.,TRBV2,.,TRBJ1-6,CASSDRGSSSPLHF,TGTGCCAGCAGTGACAGGGGATCAAGTTCACCCCTCCACTTT
.,TRBV7-3,.,TRBJ2-2,CASSLVARKSTGELFF,TGTGCCAGCAGCTTAGTAGCGAGGAAGAGCACCGGGGAGCTGTTTTTT
.,TRBV11-2,.,TRBJ1-4,CASSLGRRPGGEKLFF,TGTGCCAGCAGCTTAGGGAGGCGGCCGGGTGGTGAAAAACTGTTTTTT
.,TRBV18,.,TRBJ2-3,CASSPRGPPDTQYF,TGTGCCAGCTCACCCAGGGGACCACCGGATACGCAGTATTTT
.,TRBV5-1,TRBD2,TRBJ2-7,CASGRGGEYEQYF,TGCGCCAGCGGCCGGGGGGGAGAGTACGAGCAGTACTTC
once,TRBV28,.,TRBJ1-2,CASSLRGHGPNYGYTF,TGTGCCAGCAGCTTAAGGGGACACGGACCCAACTATGGCTACACCTTC
.,TRBV11-2,.,TRBJ1-1,CASSLGHEAFF,TGTGCCAGCAGCTTGGGACATGAAGCTTTCTTT
.,TRBV19,TRBD1,TRBJ1-3,CASSIFRAPLTGSHTIYF,TGTGCCAGTAGTATCTTTAGGGCGCCGCTGACAGGGAGTCACACCATATATTTT
many,TRBV6-5,.,TRBJ2-3,CASSYGRSPDTQYF,TGTGCCAGCAGTTACGGTCGGAGTCCGGATACGCAGTATTTT
.,TRBV29-1,TRBD1,TRBJ2-4,CSVPGQKNIQYF,TGCAGCGTGCCGGGACAGAAAAACATTCAGTACTTC
.,TRBV10-3,.,TRBJ2-6,CAISDRGFTGANVLTF,TGTGCCATCAGTGACAGGGGCTTCACTGGGGCCAACGTCCTGACTTTC
.,TRBV23-1,.,TRBJ1-2,CASSQGQGTSGYGYTF,TGCGCCAGCAGTCAAGGGCAGGGGACGTCGGGCTATGGCTACACCTTC
.,TRBV11-2,.,TRBJ2-2,CASSSLTVNTGELFF,TGTGCCAGCAGCTCGTTAACAGTGAACACCGGGGAGCTGTTTTTT
.,TRBV11-3,.,TRBJ2-2,CASSLEWGDTGELFF,TGTGCCAGCAGCTTAGAATGGGGCGACACCGGGGAGCTGTTTTTT
.,TRBV6-2/TRBV6-3,TRBD2,TRBJ2-3,CASSPPLAGVGDTQYF,TGTGCCAGCAGCCCTCCTCTAGCGGGGGTAGGAGATACGCAGTATTTT
.,TRBV30,TRBD1,TRBJ1-4,CAWSQGGNEKLFF,TGTGCCTGGAGTCAAGGGGGCAATGAAAAACTGTTTTTT
.,TRBV5-4,TRBD2,TRBJ2-2,CASTSGTSGTGELFF,TGTGCCAGCACCTCCGGGACTAGCGGGACCGGGGAGCTGTTTTTT
.,TRBV24-1,TRBD2,TRBJ2-2,CATSDFGRDGAGELFF,TGTGCCACCAGTGATTTTGGGAGGGACGGTGCCGGGGAGCTGTTTTTT
.,TRBV7-8,.,TRBJ1-2,CASSLRQSLGGYTF,TGTGCCAGCAGCTTGAGACAGAGCCTTGGTGGCTACACCTTC
.,TRBV21-1,.,TRBJ2-7,CASSQGGDLAYEQYF,TGTGCCAGCAGCCAAGGCGGGGACCTGGCCTACGAGCAGTACTTC